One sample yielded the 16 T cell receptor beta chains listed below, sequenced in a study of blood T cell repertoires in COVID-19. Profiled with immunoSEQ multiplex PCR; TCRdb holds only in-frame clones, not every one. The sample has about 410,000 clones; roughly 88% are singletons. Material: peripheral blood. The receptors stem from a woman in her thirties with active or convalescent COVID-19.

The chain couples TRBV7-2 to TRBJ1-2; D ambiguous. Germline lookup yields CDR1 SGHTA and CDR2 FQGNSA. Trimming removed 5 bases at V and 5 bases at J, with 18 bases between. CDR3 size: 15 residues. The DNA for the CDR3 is TGTGCCAGCAGCCCACGGGGTAGCTCCTATTATGGCTACACCTTC. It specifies CASSPRGSSYYGYTF.

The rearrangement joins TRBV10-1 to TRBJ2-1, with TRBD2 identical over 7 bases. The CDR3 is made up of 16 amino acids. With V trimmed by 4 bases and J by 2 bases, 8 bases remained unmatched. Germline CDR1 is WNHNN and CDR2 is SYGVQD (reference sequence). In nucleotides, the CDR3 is TGCGCCAGCAGTGGACAGACCGGGACTACCTACAATGAGCAGTTCTTC. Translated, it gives CASSGQTGTTYNEQFF.

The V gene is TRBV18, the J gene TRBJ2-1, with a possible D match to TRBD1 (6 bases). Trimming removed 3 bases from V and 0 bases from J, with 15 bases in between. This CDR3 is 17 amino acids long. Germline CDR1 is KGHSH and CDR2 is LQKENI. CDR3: CASSPRGTVSSYNEQFF. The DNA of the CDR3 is TGTGCCAGCTCACCGAGGGGGACGGTGAGCTCCTACAATGAGCAGTTCTTC.

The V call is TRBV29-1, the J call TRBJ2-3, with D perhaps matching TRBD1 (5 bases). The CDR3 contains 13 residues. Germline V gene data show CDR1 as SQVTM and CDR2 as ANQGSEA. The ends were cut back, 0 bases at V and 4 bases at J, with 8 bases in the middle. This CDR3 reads CSVEEAGPDTQYF. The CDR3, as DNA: TGCAGCGTTGAAGAAGCAGGGCCAGATACGCAGTATTTT.

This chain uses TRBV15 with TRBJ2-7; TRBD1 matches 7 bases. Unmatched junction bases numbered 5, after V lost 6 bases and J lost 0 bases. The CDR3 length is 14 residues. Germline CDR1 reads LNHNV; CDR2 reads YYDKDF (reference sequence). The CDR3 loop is CATRRTGYSYEQYF. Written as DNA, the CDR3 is TGTGCCACCAGAAGGACAGGTTACTCCTACGAGCAGTACTTC.

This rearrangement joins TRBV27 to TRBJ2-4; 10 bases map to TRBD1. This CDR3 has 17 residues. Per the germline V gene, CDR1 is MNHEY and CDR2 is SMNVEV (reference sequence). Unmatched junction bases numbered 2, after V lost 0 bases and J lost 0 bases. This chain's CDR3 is CASSLSTGGVAKNIQYF. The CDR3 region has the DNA TGTGCCAGCAGTTTATCGACAGGGGGCGTAGCCAAAAACATTCAGTACTTC.

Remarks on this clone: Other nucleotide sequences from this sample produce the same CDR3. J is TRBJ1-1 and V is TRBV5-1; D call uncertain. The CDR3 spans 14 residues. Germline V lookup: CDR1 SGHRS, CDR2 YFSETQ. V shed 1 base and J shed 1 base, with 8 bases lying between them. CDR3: CASSLFSENTEAFF. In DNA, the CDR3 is TGCGCCAGCAGCTTGTTTTCAGAGAACACTGAAGCTTTCTTT. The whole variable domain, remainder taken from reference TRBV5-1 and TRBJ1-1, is KAGVTQTPRYLIKTRGQQVTLSCSPISGHRSVSWYQQTPGQGLQFLFEYFSETQRNKGNFPGRFSGRQFSNSRSEMNVSTLELGDSALYLCASSLFSENTEAFFGQGTRLTVV.

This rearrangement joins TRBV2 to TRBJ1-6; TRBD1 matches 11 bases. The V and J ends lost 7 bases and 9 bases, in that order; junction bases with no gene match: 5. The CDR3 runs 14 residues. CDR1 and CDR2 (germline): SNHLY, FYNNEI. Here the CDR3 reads CASNSGTGGSPLHF. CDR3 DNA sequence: TGTGCCAGCAATTCCGGGACAGGGGGTTCACCCCTCCACTTT.

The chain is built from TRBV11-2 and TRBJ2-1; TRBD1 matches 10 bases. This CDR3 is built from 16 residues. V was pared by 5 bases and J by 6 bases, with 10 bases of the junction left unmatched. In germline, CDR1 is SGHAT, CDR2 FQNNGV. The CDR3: CASSNPRDRGLNEQFF. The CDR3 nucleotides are TGTGCCAGCAGCAACCCCCGAGACAGGGGGCTCAATGAGCAGTTCTTC.

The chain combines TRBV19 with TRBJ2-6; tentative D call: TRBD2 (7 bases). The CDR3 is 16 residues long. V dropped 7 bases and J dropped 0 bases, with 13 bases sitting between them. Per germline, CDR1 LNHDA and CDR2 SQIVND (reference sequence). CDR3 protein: CASKEGDYSGANVLTF. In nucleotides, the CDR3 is TGTGCCAGTAAGGAGGGGGACTACTCTGGGGCCAACGTCCTGACTTTC.

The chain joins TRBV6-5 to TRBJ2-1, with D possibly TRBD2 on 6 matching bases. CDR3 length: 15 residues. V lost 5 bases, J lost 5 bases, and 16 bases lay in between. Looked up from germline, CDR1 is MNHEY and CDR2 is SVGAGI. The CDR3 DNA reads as TGTGCCAGCAGTCCCCGGGACTGGCCCCACAATGAGCAGTTCTTC. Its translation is CASSPRDWPHNEQFF.

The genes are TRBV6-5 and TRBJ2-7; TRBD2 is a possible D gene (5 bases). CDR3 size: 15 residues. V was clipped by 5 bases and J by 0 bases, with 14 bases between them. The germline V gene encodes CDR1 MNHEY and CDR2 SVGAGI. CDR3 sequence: CASSPWRYGSYEQYF. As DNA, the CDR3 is TGTGCCAGCAGTCCTTGGAGGTACGGCTCCTACGAGCAGTACTTC.

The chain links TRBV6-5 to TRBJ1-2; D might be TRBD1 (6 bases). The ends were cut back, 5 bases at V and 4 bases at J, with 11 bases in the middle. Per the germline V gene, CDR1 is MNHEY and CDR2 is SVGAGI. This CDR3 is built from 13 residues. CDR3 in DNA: TGTGCCAGCAGTCAGGGGACCTCCTATGGCTACACCTTC. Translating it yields CASSQGTSYGYTF.

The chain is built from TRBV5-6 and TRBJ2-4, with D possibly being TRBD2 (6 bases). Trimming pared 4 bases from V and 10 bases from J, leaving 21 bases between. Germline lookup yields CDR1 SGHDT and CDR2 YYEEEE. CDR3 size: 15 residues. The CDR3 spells CASSPGAGNKDIQYF. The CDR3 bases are TGTGCCAGCAGCCCTGGGGCGGGGAACAAAGATATTCAGTACTTC.

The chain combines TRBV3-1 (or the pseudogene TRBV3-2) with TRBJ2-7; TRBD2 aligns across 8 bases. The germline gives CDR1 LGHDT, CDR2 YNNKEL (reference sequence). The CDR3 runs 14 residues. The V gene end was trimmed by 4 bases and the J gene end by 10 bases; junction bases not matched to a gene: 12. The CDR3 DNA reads TGTGCCAGCAGCCCCGGGGGAGCGGGAGCCCCCCAGTACTTC. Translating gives CASSPGGAGAPQYF.

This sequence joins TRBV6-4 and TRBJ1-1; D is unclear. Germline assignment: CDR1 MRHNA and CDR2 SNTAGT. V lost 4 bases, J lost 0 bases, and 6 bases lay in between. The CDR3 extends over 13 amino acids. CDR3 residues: CASSVTVNTEAFF. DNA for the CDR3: TGTGCCAGCAGTGTAACAGTGAACACTGAAGCTTTCTTT.